The entry below describes one TCR beta chain. No antigen is known for it. The source of the sample is a study of follicular helper T cells after annual influenza vaccination. V was trimmed by 4 bases and J by 4 bases, leaving 14 bases between them. This CDR3 contains 15 residues. Germline V CDR1 and CDR2: SGHDN, FVKESK. Time point denoted: 2014-2015 season, pre-vaccination. Blood volume per time point ranged from 40 to 100 mL. TCRB sequencing was done at Survey resolution level. Assay used: immunoSEQ multiplex PCR; TCRdb lists only in-frame clones, some missing. The table lists 28,000 or so clones, roughly 80% of them singletons. Findings of the study overall: Productive TCRB sequences came from only about 9.5-20% of cells.

This TCR was sampled from an adult who received the influenza vaccine. The sample in question was CXCR5+ CD38- circulating T follicular helper cells from blood, obtained on the day of influenza vaccination. Subset of the sample: circulating Tfh, non-naive CD4+CXCR5+PD-1+ (ICOS+CD38+ or ICOS-CD38-). The chain carries TRBV14 and TRBJ1-3; D ambiguous. This CDR3 reads CASSPLGRGGNTIYF. The CDR3 DNA is TGTGCCAGCAGCCCTCTCGGCCGCGGGGGAAACACCATATATTTT. Based on the CDR3 plus reference TRBV14 and TRBJ1-3, the full variable domain is EAGVTQFPSHSVIEKGQTVTLRCDPISGHDNLYWYRRVMGKEIKFLLHFVKESKQDESGMPNNRFLAERTGGTYSTLKVQPAELEDSGVYFCASSPLGRGGNTIYFGEGSWLTVV.